This T cell receptor (beta chain) was captured by sequencing in a study of blood T cell repertoires in COVID-19. For the study at large: COVID-19 samples from acute and convalescent phases originated in the United States, Italy and Spain. T cells, B-cell-depleted T cells, or PBMCs supplied cDNA or gDNA.

The CDR3 extends over 21 amino acids. Germline assignment: CDR1 SGHRS and CDR2 YFSETQ. Trimming removed 0 bases from V and 4 bases from J, with 31 bases in between. Per the study methods: Amplified reference gene primers provided the basis for estimating nucleated cell counts. Sequenced by immunoSEQ multiplex PCR; TCRdb stores in-frame clones only, minus some. V and J calls plus clone size are reproduced from that table; the DNA served to infer D and trimming. The sample carries 75,000 or so clones, about four fifths recorded once. The TCR was taken from a man in his sixties with acute or convalescent COVID-19. The sequencing sample was made of peripheral blood. This chain connects TRBV5-1 to TRBJ2-5; D might be TRBD2 (6 bases). The CDR3 protein is CASSLGGMRTTIQGVRETQYF. For the CDR3, the DNA is TGCGCCAGCAGCTTGGGGGGGATGCGGACTACCATACAAGGCGTGCGAGAGACCCAGTACTTC. Filled out from reference TRBV5-1 and TRBJ2-5, the complete variable domain reads KAGVTQTPRYLIKTRGQQVTLSCSPISGHRSVSWYQQTPGQGLQFLFEYFSETQRNKGNFPGRFSGRQFSNSRSEMNVSTLELGDSALYLCASSLGGMRTTIQGVRETQYFGPGTRLLVL.